A selection of T cell receptor beta chains follows, all from one sample in a study of Graves' ophthalmopathy and Graves' hyperthyroidism. TCRdb analysed the multiplex PCR reads with MiXCR anew, one entry per CDR3 protein. The table lists hundreds of thousands of distinct CDR3 sequences, over 40% of them singletons, with roughly 3% in the top ten. Sequenced: peripheral blood. The receptors stem from an adult man with Graves' ophthalmopathy. Each CDR3 is given with its conserved first and last residue. D genes are given only for firm matches. Clone size is given for some rows only: seen once, a few or many times, or a class if the clone is expanded.

J gene,V gene,clone size,D gene,CDR3 DNA,CDR3 protein
TRBJ1-1,TRBV5-1,many,TRBD1,TGCGCCAGCAGCCTCGGGGACAGAACGAACACTGAAGCTTTCTTT,CASSLGDRTNTEAFF
TRBJ1-5,TRBV11-2,many,.,TGTGCCAGCAGCTTAGTCGGTGGGCCGGGGAGTTGGCCCCAGCATTTT,CASSLVGGPGSWPQHF
TRBJ1-5,TRBV6-5,many,.,TGTGCCAGCAGTATCGGTAATAATCAGCCCCAGCATTTT,CASSIGNNQPQHF
TRBJ2-5,TRBV24-1,many,.,TGTGCCACCAGTGCCGGGACGATGAAGACCCAGTACTTC,CATSAGTMKTQYF
TRBJ1-5,TRBV24-1,many,.,TGTGCCACCAGTGGTACAGGGTTCCAGCCCCAGCATTTT,CATSGTGFQPQHF
TRBJ1-4,TRBV7-9,.,TRBD1,TGCGCCAGCAGCCCAGACAGGGCAAATGAAAAACTGCTTTTT,CASSPDRANEKLLF
TRBJ2-7,TRBV7-6,many,TRBD2,TGTGCCAGCAGCTTCAGTCCTAGCGGCTACGAGCAGTACTTC,CASSFSPSGYEQYF
TRBJ1-6,TRBV29-1,.,.,TGCAGCGGGAATTTCGGGACGGATCCCAATTCACCCCTCCACTTT,CSGNFGTDPNSPLHF
TRBJ1-5,TRBV29-1,many,TRBD1,TGCAGCGGGGGACAGGGGGCGGGTCAGCCCCAGCATTTT,CSGGQGAGQPQHF
TRBJ1-6,TRBV20-1,many,.,TGCAGTGCTAGAAGGACATCTAATTCACCCCTCCACTTT,CSARRTSNSPLHF
TRBJ2-7,TRBV14,.,.,TGTGCCAGCGGCCCGAGGGGCCACCCGGGCTACGAGCAGTACTTC,CASGPRGHPGYEQYF
TRBJ1-2,TRBV5-4,.,.,TGTGCCAGCAGTGACGGACCGGACATCCATGGCTACACCTTC,CASSDGPDIHGYTF
TRBJ1-1,TRBV29-1,.,.,TGCAGCGGTAGGGATGGTCATAATGAAGCTTTCTTT,CSGRDGHNEAFF
TRBJ1-4,TRBV24-1,.,TRBD1,TGTGCCACCGCTACGGACAGGGCCGGAGAAAAACTGTTTTTT,CATATDRAGEKLFF
TRBJ1-4,TRBV12-3/TRBV12-4,.,.,TGTGCCAGCAGTTGGGAGGAGACATCTGGAAAACTGTTTTTT,CASSWEETSGKLFF
TRBJ1-2,TRBV4-2,.,TRBD1,TGTGCCAGCAGCCAAGGTGACAGGGATAACTATGGCTACACCTTC,CASSQGDRDNYGYTF
TRBJ1-2,TRBV10-2,.,.,TGCGCCAGCAGTGAGTCGGGAACGGTATATGGTGGCTACACCTTC,CASSESGTVYGGYTF
TRBJ1-2,TRBV12-3/TRBV12-4,few,.,TGTGCCAGCAGTTTTGGGGGGTTACAGGCGGGAACCTATGGCTACACCTTC,CASSFGGLQAGTYGYTF
TRBJ2-5,TRBV10-3,many,.,TGTGCCATCAGCCTAACAGGGATCCAAGAGACCCAGTACTTC,CAISLTGIQETQYF
TRBJ2-2,TRBV19,.,.,TGTGCCAGTAGTAAAACCCTCACAGGGCCCGGGGAGCTGTTTTTT,CASSKTLTGPGELFF
TRBJ1-5,TRBV2,many,.,TGTGCCAGCAGTCACCGTGGGGATAGCAATCAGCCCCAGCATTTT,CASSHRGDSNQPQHF
TRBJ1-5,TRBV5-1,.,.,TGCGCCAGCAGCCCGGAGGGGCCCCAGCATTTT,CASSPEGPQHF
TRBJ1-2,TRBV5-1,.,.,TGCGCCAGCAGCCCGGTGGGACCCAACTATGGCTACACCTTC,CASSPVGPNYGYTF
TRBJ1-4,TRBV6-5,many,.,TGTGCCAGCAGTTACTCGGACGGGGACAATGAAAAACTGTTTTTT,CASSYSDGDNEKLFF
TRBJ2-7,TRBV12-3/TRBV12-4,.,TRBD1,TGTGCCAGCAGGGAGGGACAGGGTCCCTACGAGCAGTACTTC,CASREGQGPYEQYF
TRBJ1-5,TRBV11-2,many,.,TGTGCCAGCAGTCAACAGGGTATGAATCAGCCCCAGCATTTT,CASSQQGMNQPQHF
TRBJ2-2,TRBV5-1,.,.,TGCGCCAGCAGCTTGTCAGCGGGACAGGTCACCGGGGAGCTGTTTTTT,CASSLSAGQVTGELFF
TRBJ1-2,TRBV7-3,.,.,TGTGCCAGCAGCTCGGAAGGGGTCAGAATCTATGACTACACCTTC,CASSSEGVRIYDYTF
TRBJ2-7,TRBV2,few,TRBD1,TGTGCCAGCAGTTCTGACAGGGGGCCAGTATACGAGCAGTACTTC,CASSSDRGPVYEQYF
TRBJ2-7,TRBV29-1,many,.,TGCAGCGTTGAAGAGAGTGCCTACGAGCAGTACTTC,CSVEESAYEQYF
TRBJ1-1,TRBV29-1,many,.,TGCAGCGCAGGTTGGACCACTGAAGCTTTCTTT,CSAGWTTEAFF
TRBJ1-2,TRBV4-1,many,TRBD1,TGCGCCAGCAGCCAAGATGGGACAGGGGTAAACTATGGCTACACCTTC,CASSQDGTGVNYGYTF
TRBJ1-1,TRBV29-1,.,.,TGCAGCGTTGAACCGGGCGTGAACACAAAAGCTTTCTTT,CSVEPGVNTKAFF
TRBJ2-7,TRBV5-1,many,TRBD1,TGCGCCAGCAGCTTGGTGACAGGGCCTTCCTACGAGCAGTACTTC,CASSLVTGPSYEQYF
TRBJ1-1,TRBV29-1,.,.,TGCAGCGTCGCCGAGGAGGGATGGGACACTGAAGCTTTCTTT,CSVAEEGWDTEAFF
TRBJ2-5,TRBV7-2,few,TRBD2,TGTGCCAGCAGCCAGGAAAGGACTAGCGTAGAGACCCAGTACTTC,CASSQERTSVETQYF
TRBJ2-2,TRBV6-2/TRBV6-3,.,.,TGTGCCAGCAGTTACTCATCTGGGAATACCGGGGAGCTGTTTTTT,CASSYSSGNTGELFF
TRBJ1-4,TRBV25-1,.,.,TGTGCCAGCAGTCACGCGGGGCCTTATGAAAAACTGTTTTTT,CASSHAGPYEKLFF
TRBJ2-5,TRBV10-3,once,.,TGTGCCATCAGTGGCCCAGACAGTAGAGAGACCCAGTACTTC,CAISGPDSRETQYF
TRBJ2-7,TRBV4-2,many,TRBD2,TGTGCCAGCAGCCAAGCATCGGTCCTAGCGGGTTACGCCGAGCAGTACTTC,CASSQASVLAGYAEQYF
TRBJ2-2,TRBV7-2,.,.,TGTGCCAGCAGCTTCGACTCCGGTACCGGGGAGCTGTTTTTT,CASSFDSGTGELFF
TRBJ2-5,TRBV7-2,.,.,TGTGCCAACAGCGTAGAGGGGACCCAACAAGAGACCCAGTACTTC,CANSVEGTQQETQYF
TRBJ1-2,TRBV20-1,many,.,TGCAGTGCTAACACAGGGTGGGGGTATGGCTACACCTTC,CSANTGWGYGYTF
TRBJ2-7,TRBV11-2,.,TRBD1,TGTGCCAGCAGCATCGGGACAGGGGAGTACGAGCAGTACTTC,CASSIGTGEYEQYF
TRBJ1-5,TRBV6-5,few,TRBD1,TGTGCCAGCAGGGGGACAGGGGAAATTCAGCCCCAGCATTTT,CASRGTGEIQPQHF
TRBJ1-1,TRBV9,.,.,TGTGCCAGCTCACCTGGACACGACACTGAAGCTTTCTTT,CASSPGHDTEAFF
TRBJ2-2,TRBV9,.,.,TGTGCCAGCACCTCCCAAGTAGGGGGAGGAAACACCGGGGAGCTGTTTTTT,CASTSQVGGGNTGELFF
TRBJ2-5,TRBV3-2,few,.,TGTGCCAGCAGCCGGAATACAAGTCGGGAGACCCAGTACTTC,CASSRNTSRETQYF